The rows below give T cell receptor beta chains drawn from one sample of a study of blood T cell repertoires in COVID-19. TCRdb's copy holds only in-frame clones and misses some; the assay was immunoSEQ multiplex PCR. The sample holds about 120,000 clones, less than 85% seen once. Sequencing was carried out using peripheral blood. These receptors were obtained from a human donor with acute or convalescent COVID-19. The donor label of this sample is uncertain. Both conserved end residues are part of each CDR3. A D gene is named only where the DNA matches it firmly.

>TRBV2|.
CASSLDTNYGYTF
>TRBV6-5|TRBD2
CASSNPGLAGTQYF
>TRBV28|TRBD1
CASRSTGTGGYEQYF
>TRBV9|TRBD1
CASSIGQGTGNYGYTF
>TRBV30|.
CAWSDQGSTEAFF
>TRBV29-1|.
CSVRRRVAEDEQFF
>TRBV30|.
CAWSRGGQGLNTEAFF
>TRBV24-1|TRBD2
CATSDSSGGHQETQYF
>TRBV30|TRBD1
CAWSNRGQQPQHF
>TRBV5-1|TRBD2
CASSSLAGGRDTQYF
>TRBV7-2|TRBD1
CASSLAGTGGAYNEQFF
>TRBV5-6|TRBD1
CASRRGLGNYEQYF
>TRBV9|TRBD1
CASSVGPDRANSPLHF
>TRBV7-9|TRBD2
CASSYRGGEDTQYF
>TRBV28|TRBD2
CASSGGRGGQETQYF
>TRBV4-1|TRBD1
CASRDRGRTEAFF
>TRBV6-5|.
CASSPGTGDQPQHF
>TRBV7-2|.
CASSLTGGNQPQHF
>TRBV7-6|TRBD1
CASSPNQGGREKLFF
>TRBV6-5|TRBD1
CASSFVGQGENYGYTF
>TRBV6-5|TRBD1
CASHVTGGKQPQHF
>TRBV11-2|TRBD1
CASSLDDRGPAPLHF
>TRBV4-2|.
CASSQELLGYGYTF
>TRBV3-1/TRBV3-2|TRBD2
CASSHLPSGGLSTDTQYF
>TRBV5-1|TRBD2
CASSLARGGRHTGELFF
>TRBV10-2|.
CASSDQGFVGYTF
>TRBV7-9|.
CASSFLDDSTSNYGYTF
>TRBV2|TRBD1
CASLRQGYTEAFF
>TRBV5-4|.
CASSSNTDTQYF
>TRBV5-1|.
CASSLSAGTYEQYF
>TRBV10-2|.
CASSRAATNEKLFF
>TRBV4-1|TRBD1
CASSPWDIRGSGNTIYF
>TRBV29-1|TRBD1
CSAETGTYEQYF
>TRBV11-3|.
CASSPQGPAVAGELFF
>TRBV30|TRBD1
CAWRRGPNTEAFF
>TRBV27|.
CASSYAGMNTEAFF
>TRBV2|.
CASRDYPDTQYF
>TRBV6-5|TRBD2
CAGKRGPDTGELFF
>TRBV6-2/TRBV6-3|TRBD1
CASSGQGATEAFF
>TRBV2|.
CASSGGKATVYGYTF
>TRBV5-1|TRBD1
CASSLRDSNTGELFF
>TRBV19|.
CASSIPYRAHQPQHF
>TRBV3-1/TRBV3-2|TRBD2
CASSHRRGTSGGLETQYF
>TRBV4-1|.
CASSPWGGAGSPLHF
>TRBV7-9|TRBD1
CASSFYSTGAGELFF
>TRBV2|.
CASSREGGVYGYTF
>TRBV30|.
CAWSDTVNGNEQFF
>TRBV29-1|TRBD2
CSVEDQAGGGETQYF
>TRBV27|TRBD2
CASSLNLAGGLETQYF
>TRBV2|.
CASRRSGAFNQPQHF
>TRBV7-9|.
CASTGTGSTDTQYF
>TRBV7-8|.
CASTQRRVVVANEKLFF
>TRBV24-1|.
CATSERPPTNYGYTF
>TRBV2|TRBD1
CASSDRGLRGNQPQHF
>TRBV12-5|.
CASGLGSGSYQETQYF
>TRBV6-5|.
CASRWGRDVLETQYF
>TRBV29-1|.
CSVAFDFEGETQYF
>TRBV12-5|TRBD2
CASALTSGSYEQYF